This T cell receptor (beta chain) originates from a study of T cell clonality in common variable immunodeficiency. General study results and limits: Reportedly, TCR beta sequences from common variable immunodeficiency showed fewer deletions and N-nucleotide insertions.

The CDR3 runs 14 residues. Trimming at V came to 3 bases and at J to 0 bases, leaving 2 bases not matched to a gene. Germline lookup yields CDR1 SGHRS and CDR2 YFSETQ. Profiling relied on immunoSEQ multiplex PCR, and the TCRdb table lists in-frame clones only, not all of them. This sample comprises approximately 20,000 clones, none seen once only. This clone occurred many times. Its antigen is undetermined. The read finishes 3 residues shy of the CDR3 end, and the germline J gene is used to complete it. Sequencing was carried out using peripheral blood mononuclear cells. The clonotype originates from a human donor with common variable immunodeficiency. The chain is built from TRBV5-1 and TRBJ1-1, with TRBD1 matching over 7 bases. The sequenced CDR3 bases are TGCGCCAGCAGCTGGGACAGCATGAACACTGAA. Amino acids: CASSWDSMNTE. In full, the CDR3 is CASSWDSMNTEAFF.